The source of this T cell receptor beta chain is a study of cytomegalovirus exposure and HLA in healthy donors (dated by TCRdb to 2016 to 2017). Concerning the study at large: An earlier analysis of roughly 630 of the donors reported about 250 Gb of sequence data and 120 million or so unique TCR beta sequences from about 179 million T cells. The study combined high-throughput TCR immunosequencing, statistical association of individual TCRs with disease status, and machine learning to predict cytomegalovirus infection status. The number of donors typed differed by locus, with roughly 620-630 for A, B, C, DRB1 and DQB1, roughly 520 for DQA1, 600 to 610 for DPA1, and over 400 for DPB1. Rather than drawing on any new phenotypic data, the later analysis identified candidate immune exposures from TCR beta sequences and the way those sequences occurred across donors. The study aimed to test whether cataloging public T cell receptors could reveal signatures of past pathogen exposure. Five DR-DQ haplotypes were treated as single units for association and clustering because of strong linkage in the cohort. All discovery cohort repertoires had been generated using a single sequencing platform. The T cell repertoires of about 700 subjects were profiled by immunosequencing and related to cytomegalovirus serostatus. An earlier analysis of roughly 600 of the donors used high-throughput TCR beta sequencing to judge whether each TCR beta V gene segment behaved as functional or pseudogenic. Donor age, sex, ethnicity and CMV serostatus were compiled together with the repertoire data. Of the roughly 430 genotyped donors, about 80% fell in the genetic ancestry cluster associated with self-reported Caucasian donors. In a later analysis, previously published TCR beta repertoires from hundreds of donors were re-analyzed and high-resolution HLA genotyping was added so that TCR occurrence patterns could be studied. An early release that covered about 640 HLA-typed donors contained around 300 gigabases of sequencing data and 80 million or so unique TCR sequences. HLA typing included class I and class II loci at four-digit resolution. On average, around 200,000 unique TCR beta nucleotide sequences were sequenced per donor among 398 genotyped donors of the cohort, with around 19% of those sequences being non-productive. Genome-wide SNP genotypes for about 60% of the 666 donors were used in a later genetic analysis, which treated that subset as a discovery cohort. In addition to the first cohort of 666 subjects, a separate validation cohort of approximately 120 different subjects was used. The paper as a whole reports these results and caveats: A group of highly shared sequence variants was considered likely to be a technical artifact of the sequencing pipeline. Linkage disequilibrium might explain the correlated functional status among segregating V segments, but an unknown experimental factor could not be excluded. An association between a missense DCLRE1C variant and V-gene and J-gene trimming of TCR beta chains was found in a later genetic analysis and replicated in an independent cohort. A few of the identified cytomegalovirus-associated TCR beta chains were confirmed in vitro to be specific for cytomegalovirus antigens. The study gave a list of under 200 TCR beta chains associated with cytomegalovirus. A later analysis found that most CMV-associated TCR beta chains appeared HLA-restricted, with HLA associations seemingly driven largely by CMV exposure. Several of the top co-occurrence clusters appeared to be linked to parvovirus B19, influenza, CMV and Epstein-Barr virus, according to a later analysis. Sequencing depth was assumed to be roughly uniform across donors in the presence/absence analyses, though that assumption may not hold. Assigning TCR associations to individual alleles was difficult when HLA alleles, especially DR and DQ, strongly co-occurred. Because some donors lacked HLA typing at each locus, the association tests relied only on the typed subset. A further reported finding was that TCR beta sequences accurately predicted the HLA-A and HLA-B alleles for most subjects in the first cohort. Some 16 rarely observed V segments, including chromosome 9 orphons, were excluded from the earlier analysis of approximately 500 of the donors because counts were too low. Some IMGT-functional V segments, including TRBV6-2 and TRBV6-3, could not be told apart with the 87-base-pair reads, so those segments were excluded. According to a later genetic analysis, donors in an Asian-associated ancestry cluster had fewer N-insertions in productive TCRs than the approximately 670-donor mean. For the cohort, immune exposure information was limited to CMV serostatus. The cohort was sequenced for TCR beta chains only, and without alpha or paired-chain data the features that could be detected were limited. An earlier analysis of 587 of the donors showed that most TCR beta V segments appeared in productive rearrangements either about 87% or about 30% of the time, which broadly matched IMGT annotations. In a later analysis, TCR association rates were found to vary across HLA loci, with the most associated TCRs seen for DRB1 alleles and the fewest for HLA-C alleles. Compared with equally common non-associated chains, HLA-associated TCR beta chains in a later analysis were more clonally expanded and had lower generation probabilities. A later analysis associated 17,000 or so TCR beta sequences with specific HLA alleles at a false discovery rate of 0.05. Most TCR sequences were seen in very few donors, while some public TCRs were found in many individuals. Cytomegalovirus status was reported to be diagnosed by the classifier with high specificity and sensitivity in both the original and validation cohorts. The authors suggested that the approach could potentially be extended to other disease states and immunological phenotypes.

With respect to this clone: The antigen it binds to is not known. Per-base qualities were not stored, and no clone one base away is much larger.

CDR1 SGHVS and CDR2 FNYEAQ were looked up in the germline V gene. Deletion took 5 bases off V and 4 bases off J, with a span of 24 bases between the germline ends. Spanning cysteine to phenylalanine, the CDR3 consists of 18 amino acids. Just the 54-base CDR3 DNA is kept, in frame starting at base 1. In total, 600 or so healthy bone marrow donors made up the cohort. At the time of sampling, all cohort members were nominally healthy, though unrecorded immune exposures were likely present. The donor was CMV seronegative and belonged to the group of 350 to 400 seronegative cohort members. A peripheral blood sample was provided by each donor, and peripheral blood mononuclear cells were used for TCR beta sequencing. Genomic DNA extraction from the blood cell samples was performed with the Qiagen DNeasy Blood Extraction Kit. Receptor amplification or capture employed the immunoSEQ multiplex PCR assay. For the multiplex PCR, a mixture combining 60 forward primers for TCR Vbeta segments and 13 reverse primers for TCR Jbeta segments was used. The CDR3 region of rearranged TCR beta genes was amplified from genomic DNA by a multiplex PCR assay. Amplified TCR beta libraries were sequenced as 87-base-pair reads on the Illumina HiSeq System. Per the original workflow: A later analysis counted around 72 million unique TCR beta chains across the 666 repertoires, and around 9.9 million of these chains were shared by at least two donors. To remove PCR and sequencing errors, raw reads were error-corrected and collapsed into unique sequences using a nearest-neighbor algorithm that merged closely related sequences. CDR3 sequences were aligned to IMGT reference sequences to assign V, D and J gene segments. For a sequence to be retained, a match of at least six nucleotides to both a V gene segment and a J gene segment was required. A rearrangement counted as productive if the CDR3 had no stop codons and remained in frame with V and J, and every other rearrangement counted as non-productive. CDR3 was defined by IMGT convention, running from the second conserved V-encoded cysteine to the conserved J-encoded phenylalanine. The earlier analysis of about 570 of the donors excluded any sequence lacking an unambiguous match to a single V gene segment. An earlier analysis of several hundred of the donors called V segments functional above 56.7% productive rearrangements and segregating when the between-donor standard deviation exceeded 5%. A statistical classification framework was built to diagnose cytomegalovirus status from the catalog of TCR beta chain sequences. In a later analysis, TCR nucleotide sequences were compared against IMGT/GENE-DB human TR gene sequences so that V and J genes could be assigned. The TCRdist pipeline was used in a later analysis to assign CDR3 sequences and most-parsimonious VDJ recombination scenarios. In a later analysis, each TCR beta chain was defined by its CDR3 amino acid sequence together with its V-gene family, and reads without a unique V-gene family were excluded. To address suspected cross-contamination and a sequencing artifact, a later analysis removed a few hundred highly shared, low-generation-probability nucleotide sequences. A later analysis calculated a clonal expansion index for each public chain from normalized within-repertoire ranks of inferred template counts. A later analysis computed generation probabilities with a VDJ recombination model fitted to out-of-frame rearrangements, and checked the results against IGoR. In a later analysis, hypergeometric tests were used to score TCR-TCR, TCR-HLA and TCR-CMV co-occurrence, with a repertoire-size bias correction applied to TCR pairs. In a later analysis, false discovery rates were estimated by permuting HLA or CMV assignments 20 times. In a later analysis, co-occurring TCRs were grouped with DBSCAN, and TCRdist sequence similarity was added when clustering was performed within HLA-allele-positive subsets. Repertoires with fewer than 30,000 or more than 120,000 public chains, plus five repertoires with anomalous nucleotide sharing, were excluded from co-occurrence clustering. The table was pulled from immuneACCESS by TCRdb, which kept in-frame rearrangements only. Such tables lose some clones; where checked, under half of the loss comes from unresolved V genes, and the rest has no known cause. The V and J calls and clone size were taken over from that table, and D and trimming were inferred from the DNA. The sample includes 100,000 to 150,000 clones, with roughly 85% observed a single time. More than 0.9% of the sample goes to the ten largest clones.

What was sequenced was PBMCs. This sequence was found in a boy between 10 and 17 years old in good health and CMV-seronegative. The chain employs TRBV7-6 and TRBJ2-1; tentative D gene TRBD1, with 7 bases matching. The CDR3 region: CASSPAGTVVKFYNEQFF. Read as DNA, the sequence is TGTGCCAGCAGCCCCGCGGGGACAGTAGTCAAATTTTACAATGAGCAGTTCTTC.